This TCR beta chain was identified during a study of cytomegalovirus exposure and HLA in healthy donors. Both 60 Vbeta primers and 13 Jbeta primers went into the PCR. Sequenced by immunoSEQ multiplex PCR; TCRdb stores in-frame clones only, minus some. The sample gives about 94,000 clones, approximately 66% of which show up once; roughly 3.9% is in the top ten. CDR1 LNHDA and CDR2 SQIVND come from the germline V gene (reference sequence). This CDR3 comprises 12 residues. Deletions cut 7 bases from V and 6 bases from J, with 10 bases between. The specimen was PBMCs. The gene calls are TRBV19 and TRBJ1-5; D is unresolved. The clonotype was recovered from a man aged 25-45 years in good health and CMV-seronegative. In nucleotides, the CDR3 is TGTGCCAGTATCCAAGAGGGTCAGCCCCAGCATTTT. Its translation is CASIQEGQPQHF.